This passage covers 12 T cell receptor beta chains from one sample sequenced in a study of shared clonotypes between healthy human individuals. Here immunoSEQ multiplex PCR was the method, and the copy in TCRdb shows in-frame clones only, minus some. The table shows about a million clones, with 70% to 80% occurring only once. Sequencing was carried out using memory CD4+ T cells from PBMCs. Specified subset: CD45RA-negative fraction. The source of these receptors is a man in his late teens or twenties in good health. Some clones in this sample may be carry-over from other donors' samples.

Notes on this clone: Compared with germline, one end of the junction differs, possibly owing to a read error. This rearrangement joins TRBV29-1 to TRBJ2-5, with D tentatively TRBD2 (6 bases). The CDR3 contains 14 residues. The germline V gene encodes CDR1 SQVTM and CDR2 ANQGSEA. The CDR3 protein is CSVEDGSLNLLDNF. The CDR3 region has the DNA TGCAGCGTTGAAGACGGGAGCCTAAACCTGTTGGATAACTTC.

Points on this clone: Additional DNA sequences in this sample encode the identical CDR3. This rearrangement joins TRBV5-1 to TRBJ2-7; TRBD1 aligns across 10 bases. CDR1 is SGHRS, CDR2 YFSETQ, per germline. V was pared by 5 bases and J by 0 bases, with 2 bases of the junction left unmatched. The CDR3 runs to 14 residues. In DNA, the CDR3 is TGCGCCAGCAGTAGGGACAGGGGCTCCTACGAGCAGTACTTC. Amino acids: CASSRDRGSYEQYF.

The V call is TRBV5-6, the J call TRBJ1-2; 8 bases match TRBD1. This CDR3 spans 14 amino acids. The germline V gene has CDR1 SGHDT and CDR2 YYEEEE. The J segment lost 7 bases and the V segment lost 4 bases, leaving 9 bases of the junction unmatched. The CDR3 loop reads CASSLGQGGFGYTF. CDR3 sequence (DNA): TGTGCCAGCAGCCTCGGACAGGGAGGGTTTGGCTACACCTTC.

This clone came up a few times. The CDR3 DNA follows: TGTGCCAGCTCACCTCTGGAGCGAACCAACGAGCAGTACTTC. Protein sequence: CASSPLERTNEQYF. The rearrangement links TRBV18 to TRBJ2-7; D is unresolved. Per the germline V gene, CDR1 is KGHSH and CDR2 is LQKENI. The CDR3 has 14 residues. The ends were cut back, 3 bases at V and 5 bases at J, with 14 bases in the middle.

This chain joins TRBV5-6 and TRBJ1-4, with a possible D match to TRBD1 (6 bases). CDR3 length: 13 residues. CDR1 SGHDT and CDR2 YYEEEE come from the germline V gene. V lost 2 bases, J lost 8 bases, and 10 bases lay in between. In DNA, the CDR3 is TGTGCCAGCAGCTTTGGCAGGGGAGAAAAACTGTTTTTT. The encoded protein is CASSFGRGEKLFF. The whole variable domain, filled in from reference TRBV5-6 and TRBJ1-4, reads DAGVTQSPTHLIKTRGQQVTLRCSPKSGHDTVSWYQQALGQGPQFIFQYYEEEERQRGNFPDRFSGHQFPNYSSELNVNALLLGDSALYLCASSFGRGEKLFFGSGTQLSVL.

In the case of this clone: Within the sample, other DNA sequences also encode this same CDR3. V usage is TRBV5-1 and J usage is TRBJ2-3, with D unclear. Germline CDR1 and CDR2: SGHRS and YFSETQ. The CDR3 is 13 residues long. The V end was cut by 1 base, the J end by 6 bases, with 9 bases between. The CDR3 DNA sequence: TGCGCCAGCAGCTTGTTGGCTACTGATACGCAGTATTTT. Amino acid sequence: CASSLLATDTQYF.

The genes are TRBV27 and TRBJ2-1, with D unclear. The CDR3 sequence is 12 residues long. Per the germline V gene, CDR1 is MNHEY and CDR2 is SMNVEV (reference sequence). Trimming cost V 3 bases and J 6 bases, with 6 bases left between them. CDR3 in amino acids: CASSFPPNEQFF. Written as DNA, the CDR3 is TGTGCCAGCAGTTTTCCCCCCAATGAGCAGTTCTTC.

This clone was picked up many times. The chain carries TRBV2 and TRBJ2-3; a weak D match, TRBD1 (5 bases). Germline V CDR1 and CDR2: SNHLY, FYNNEI. V lost 11 bases and J lost 0, with 15 bases in between. The CDR3 loop spans 14 amino acids. CDR3 amino acids: CAPKVGLSTDTQYF. Written as DNA, the CDR3 is TGTGCCCCCAAGGTGGGGCTTAGCACAGATACGCAGTATTTT.

The chain combines TRBV6-5 with TRBJ2-3; D not resolved. Trimming shortened V by 5 bases and J by 0 bases, and 9 bases separated the two germline ends. CDR1 MNHEY and CDR2 SVGAGI come from the germline V gene. The CDR3 totals 14 residues. The CDR3 sequence: CASSLTRSTDTQYF. CDR3 in DNA: TGTGCCAGCAGTCTCACAAGGAGCACAGATACGCAGTATTTT.

Comment on this clone: This clone may be a read error of a much larger clone one base away. This chain connects TRBV28 to TRBJ1-5; D is unresolved. CDR1 and CDR2 from the germline V gene are MDHEN and SYDVKM. The CDR3 loop spans 13 amino acids. V lost 6 bases to trimming and J lost 0 bases, with 6 bases between them. Here the CDR3 DNA reads TGTGCCAGCAGGGATAATAGCAATCAGCCCCAGCATTTT. As protein: CASRDNSNQPQHF.

This clone occurred many times. The sample carries other DNA sequences with the same CDR3. This chain joins TRBV27 and TRBJ2-1, with D possibly called TRBD1 or TRBD2 (5 bases each). The CDR3 contains 15 residues. Germline V gene sequence: CDR1 MNHEY, CDR2 SMNVEV (reference sequence). V was pared by 5 bases and J by 4 bases, with 15 bases between. CDR3 DNA: TGTGCCAGCAGTCTAACCGGGACCGTATACAATGAGCAGTTCTTC. Translating it yields CASSLTGTVYNEQFF.

In regard to this clone: This likely traces to a read error, being one base from a far larger clone. The chain is built from TRBV6-1 and TRBJ2-1; 8 bases are shared with TRBD2. The J segment lost 6 bases and the V segment lost 6 bases, leaving 10 bases of the junction unmatched. Germline V gene sequence: CDR1 MNHNS, CDR2 SASEGT. The CDR3 is 15 amino acids. The chain's CDR3 is CASSYRREVPNEQFF. CDR3 in DNA: TGTGCCAGCAGCTACAGGCGGGAGGTTCCCAATGAGCAGTTCTTC.